The 27 T cell receptor beta chains listed next were all sequenced from one sample in a study of T cell responses to AZD1222 COVID-19 vaccine. Assay: immunoSEQ multiplex PCR; the TCRdb copy retains only in-frame clones and omits some. The table shows roughly 120,000 clones, with 89% occurring only once. Specimen: peripheral blood, collected on day 0 of AZD1222 vaccination. The origin of the receptors is an adult in good health.

The chain has TRBV4-2 and TRBJ2-7; perhaps D is TRBD1 or TRBD2 (5 bases each). The CDR3 loop spans 17 amino acids. Trimming cost V 0 bases and J 7 bases, with 22 bases left between them. CDR1 is LGHNA and CDR2 is YNFKEQ in the germline V gene. The CDR3: CASSQDDGFREWEEQYF. CDR3 sequence (DNA): TGTGCCAGCAGCCAAGACGACGGATTCAGGGAGTGGGAAGAGCAGTACTTC.

The chain is built from TRBV5-1 and TRBJ1-2, with a possible D match to TRBD1 (6 bases). V was pared by 7 bases and J by 2 bases, with 18 bases between. From germline, CDR1 is SGHRS and CDR2 YFSETQ. The CDR3 has 15 residues. CDR3 region: CASHGGQYGNYGYTF. The CDR3 nucleotides read TGCGCCAGCCACGGAGGACAGTATGGAAACTATGGCTACACCTTC.

The CDR3 loop reads CASSSVNAGGLTGELFF. CDR3 DNA sequence: TGTGCCAGCAGCTCTGTCAACGCGGGGGGCCTAACCGGGGAGCTGTTTTTT. The chain uses TRBV11-3 and TRBJ2-2; TRBD2 matches 8 bases. This CDR3 comprises 17 residues. Germline values: CDR1 SGHNT, CDR2 YENEEA. J was trimmed by 5 bases and V by 4 bases; bases with no gene match: 12.

J is TRBJ1-1 and V is TRBV28, with no clear D. Germline-derived CDR1 and CDR2 are MDHEN and SYDVKM. The CDR3 consists of 13 residues. V lost 5 bases and J 1 base, leaving 8 bases between the germline ends. This CDR3 reads CASSQDTNTEAFF. CDR3 bases: TGTGCCAGCAGTCAGGATACGAACACTGAAGCTTTCTTT.

The chain is built from TRBV6-5 and TRBJ1-2; TRBD1 aligns across 7 bases. Germline CDR1 is MNHEY and CDR2 is SVGAGI. V shed 6 bases, J shed 9 bases, and the junction held 13 bases outside the gene matches. The CDR3 runs to 14 residues. The CDR3 DNA follows: TGTGCCAGCAGCCCAGACAGACAGGGAAAGAGCTACACCTTC. Encoded protein: CASSPDRQGKSYTF.

This chain joins TRBV7-2 and TRBJ1-5; D is possibly TRBD1 (5 bases). The CDR3 consists of 14 residues. Germline lookup yields CDR1 SGHTA and CDR2 FQGNSA. V was shortened by 1 base and J by 9 bases, with 13 bases between the two germline ends. DNA of the CDR3: TGTGCCAGCAGCTTAGTTTTGGGGACGGGGCCCCAGCATTTT. It encodes CASSLVLGTGPQHF.

The chain carries TRBV5-1 and TRBJ2-5; weak D call: TRBD2 (6 bases). The CDR3 totals 14 residues. Trimming removed 4 bases at V and 5 bases at J, with 15 bases between. The germline CDR1 and CDR2 sequences are SGHRS and YFSETQ. CDR3 DNA sequence: TGCGCCAGCAGCCCCGGGACTTCAAGGGAGACCCAGTACTTC. Its translation is CASSPGTSRETQYF. The full variable domain, with the rest looked up from reference TRBV5-1 and TRBJ2-5, is KAGVTQTPRYLIKTRGQQVTLSCSPISGHRSVSWYQQTPGQGLQFLFEYFSETQRNKGNFPGRFSGRQFSNSRSEMNVSTLELGDSALYLCASSPGTSRETQYFGPGTRLLVL.

This clone has only a few counts. This chain links TRBV7-2 with TRBJ1-2; tentative D call: TRBD1 (5 bases). The CDR3 totals 15 residues. V gave up 0 bases and J gave up 6 bases, with 14 bases separating them. CDR1 is SGHTA, CDR2 FQGNSA, per germline. CDR3 DNA: TGTGCCAGCAGCTTAGCATCAGGGCTCTTGGATGGCTACACCTTC. This translates into CASSLASGLLDGYTF. Filled out from reference TRBV7-2 and TRBJ1-2, the complete variable domain reads GAGVSQSPSNKVTEKGKDVELRCDPISGHTALYWYRQSLGQGLEFLIYFQGNSAPDKSGLPSDRFSAERTGGSVSTLTIQRTQQEDSAVYLCASSLASGLLDGYTFGSGTRLTVV.

The V call is TRBV11-3, the J call TRBJ2-1, with D tentatively TRBD1 (6 bases). Germline V gives CDR1 SGHNT, CDR2 YENEEA. CDR3 length: 16 amino acids. V lost 1 base, J lost 8 bases, and 18 bases lay in between. The CDR3 here is CASSLGLGATADEQFF. The CDR3, as DNA: TGTGCCAGCAGCTTAGGGTTGGGGGCTACGGCCGATGAGCAGTTCTTC.

This clone was found once. The rearrangement links TRBV10-3 to TRBJ1-4; weak D call: TRBD1 (5 bases). Looked up from germline, CDR1 is ENHRY and CDR2 is SYGVKD. This CDR3 spans 15 amino acids. V was shortened by 0 bases and J by 8 bases, with 13 bases between the two germline ends. The CDR3 bases are TGTGCCATCAGTGAGTCGACCAGGGTTAAGGAAAAACTGTTTTTT. Its translation: CAISESTRVKEKLFF.

The V and J genes are TRBV9 and TRBJ1-6; D is undetermined. Trimming stripped 2 bases from V and 3 bases from J, with 12 bases between. The germline V gene has CDR1 SGDLS and CDR2 YYNGEE. This CDR3 has 16 amino acids. The CDR3, as DNA: TGTGCCAGCAGCGTGGCAAAGGAGGACTATAATTCACCCCTCCACTTT. It is translated as CASSVAKEDYNSPLHF. The entire variable domain, with the rest obtained from reference TRBV9 and TRBJ1-6, is as follows: DSGVTQTPKHLITATGQRVTLRCSPRSGDLSVYWYQQSLDQGLQFLIQYYNGEERAKGNILERFSAQQFPDLHSELNLSSLELGDSALYFCASSVAKEDYNSPLHFGNGTRLTVT.

The chain recombines TRBV18 with TRBJ1-2, with 7 bases that match TRBD1. This CDR3 spans 15 amino acids. Germline V gives CDR1 KGHSH, CDR2 LQKENI. V was pared by 4 bases and J by 4 bases, with 9 bases of the junction left unmatched. CDR3 protein: CASSRDSLEGYGYTF. CDR3 coding DNA: TGTGCCAGCTCACGGGACAGCCTAGAAGGCTATGGCTACACCTTC.

The chain combines TRBV5-6 with TRBJ2-5; 8 bases agree with TRBD2. The CDR3 length is 15 residues. The V gene's germline CDR1 is SGHDT and CDR2 YYEEEE. V was pared by 1 base and J by 2 bases, with 4 bases of the junction left unmatched. This CDR3 is CASSLTSGGQETQYF. CDR3 bases: TGTGCCAGCAGCTTGACGAGCGGGGGACAAGAGACCCAGTACTTC.

This rearrangement joins TRBV6-5 to TRBJ2-7; 10 bases are a match to TRBD1. This CDR3 is built from 15 residues. CDR1 is MNHEY, CDR2 SVGAGI, per germline. V lost 2 bases, J lost 0 bases, and 1 base stayed unmatched. CDR3 amino acids: CASSYRDRGSYEQYF. CDR3 bases: TGTGCCAGCAGTTACCGGGACAGGGGCTCCTACGAGCAGTACTTC.

This chain joins TRBV28 and TRBJ2-2, with D tentatively TRBD2 (7 bases). The CDR3 length is 15 residues. Trimming cost V 6 bases and J 3 bases, with 14 bases left between them. From germline, CDR1 is MDHEN and CDR2 SYDVKM. The CDR3 region is CASSQVGGHTGELFF. The CDR3 DNA reads TGTGCCAGCAGCCAGGTGGGGGGGCACACCGGGGAGCTGTTTTTT.

The chain has TRBV28 and TRBJ2-3, with 8 bases identical to TRBD2. The germline V gene encodes CDR1 MDHEN and CDR2 SYDVKM. The length of the CDR3 is 14 residues. J was trimmed by 3 bases and V by 4 bases; bases with no gene match: 3. The CDR3 coding sequence is TGTGCCAGCAGTTACGGGGGGGAAACAGATACGCAGTATTTT. It translates to CASSYGGETDTQYF. Full variable domain (missing parts from reference TRBV28 and TRBJ2-3): DVKVTQSSRYLVKRTGEKVFLECVQDMDHENMFWYRQDPGLGLRLIYFSYDVKMKEKGDIPEGYSVSREKKERFSLILESASTNQTSMYLCASSYGGETDTQYFGPGTRLTVL.

The rearrangement joins TRBV30 to TRBJ1-1; TRBD1 is a possible D gene (6 bases). The germline V gene encodes CDR1 GTSNPN and CDR2 SVGIG (reference sequence). The CDR3 loop spans 10 amino acids. The CDR3, as DNA: TGTGCTACCGAGGGGGGTGAAGCTTTCTTT. It is translated as CATEGGEAFF. The variable domain in full, completed from reference TRBV30 and TRBJ1-1, reads SQTIHQWPATLVQPVGSPLSLECTVEGTSNPNLYWYRQAAGRGLQLLFYSVGIGQISSEVPQNLSASRPQDRQFILSSKKLLLSDSGFYLCATEGGEAFFGQGTRLTVV.

The J gene is TRBJ2-3, the V gene TRBV18; the D gene is possibly TRBD2 (5 bases). V lost 6 bases to trimming and J lost 3 bases, with 10 bases between them. The CDR3 covers 13 residues. Germline V gene lookup returns CDR1 KGHSH and CDR2 LQKENI. The DNA of the CDR3 is TGTGCCAGCTCCCCCCGGGGAACAGATACGCAGTATTTT. Translation gives CASSPRGTDTQYF.

The chain recombines TRBV6-5 with TRBJ2-7; D remains ambiguous. Trimming stripped 2 bases from V and 4 bases from J, with 9 bases between. CDR1 MNHEY and CDR2 SVGAGI come from the germline V gene. The CDR3 runs 13 residues. For the CDR3, the DNA is TGTGCCAGCAGTTACGGGGAAGCTTACGAGCAGTACTTC. Residues: CASSYGEAYEQYF.

This clone has more than one count but fewer than ten. This chain connects TRBV5-4 to TRBJ1-1; no clear D. V was cut by 0 bases and J by 5 bases, with 8 bases left in between. In germline, CDR1 is SGHNT, CDR2 YYREEE (reference sequence). The CDR3 is made up of 13 amino acids. CDR3 loop: CASSLGLGTEAFF. The CDR3 DNA sequence: TGTGCCAGCAGCTTGGGTTTGGGGACTGAAGCTTTCTTT.

The chain has TRBV21-1 and TRBJ2-1; TRBD1, the table's D call, lacks a check against the DNA. TRBV21-1 is a pseudogene locus. The CDR3 has 14 residues. CDR3: CASSNGQGDNEQFF. The CDR3 DNA reads as TGTGCCAGCAGCAATGGCCAGGGGGACAATGAGCAGTTCTTC.

The chain combines TRBV5-1 with TRBJ2-7, with D possibly matching TRBD2 (5 bases). Germline V gene lookup returns CDR1 SGHRS and CDR2 YFSETQ. Trimming pared 3 bases from V and 2 bases from J, leaving 12 bases between. The CDR3 sequence is 14 residues long. Written as DNA, the CDR3 is TGCGCCAGCAGCTCTAACCGGGATACCTACGAGCAGTACTTC. It encodes CASSSNRDTYEQYF.

Written as DNA, the CDR3 is TGTGCCAGCAGTGTGAACCACGGAACGCAGTATTTT. This codes for CASSVNHGTQYF. This chain links TRBV2 with TRBJ2-3; D remains ambiguous. Trimming cost V 4 bases and J 9 bases, with 11 bases left between them. Looked up from germline, CDR1 is SNHLY and CDR2 is FYNNEI. The CDR3 has 12 amino acids.

The CDR3 loop reads CASGTDTTGSKTQYF. CDR3 coding DNA: TGTGCTAGTGGGACAGATACGACAGGGTCCAAGACCCAGTACTTC. The chain uses TRBV12-5 and TRBJ2-5, with 7 bases aligning to TRBD1. V trimming: 6 bases; J trimming: 6 bases; junction bases outside the gene matches: 13. The germline V gene encodes CDR1 LGHNT and CDR2 FRNRAP. The CDR3 loop spans 15 amino acids.

The CDR3 region has the DNA TGTGCCAGCGGGGACAGCTGGAATGGCTACACCTTC. This sequence encodes CASGDSWNGYTF. The rearrangement joins TRBV12-3 or TRBV12-4 to TRBJ1-2, with 7 nucleotides matching TRBD1. The CDR3 spans 12 residues. V was clipped by 8 bases and J by 6 bases; unmatched bases: 6.

V is TRBV5-6 and J is TRBJ2-2, with no clear D. CDR1 and CDR2 (germline): SGHDT, YYEEEE. The CDR3 loop spans 16 amino acids. The germline V and J ends were trimmed by 2 bases and 1 base, with 12 bases remaining between them. The CDR3 is CASSFRWVLNTGELFF. CDR3 in DNA: TGTGCCAGCAGCTTCCGTTGGGTCTTGAACACCGGGGAGCTGTTTTTT.

The chain has TRBV6-5 and TRBJ1-5; D possibly corresponds to TRBD1 (6 bases). The V end lost 4 bases, the J end lost 1 base, and 11 bases lay between the germline ends. The CDR3 sequence is 15 residues long. Germline loops: CDR1 MNHEY, CDR2 SVGAGI. The CDR3 loop is CASSSVTGSNQPQHF. In DNA, the CDR3 is TGTGCCAGCAGTTCCGTTACAGGGAGCAATCAGCCCCAGCATTTT.